The T cell receptor (beta chain) described here comes from a study of T cells in Graves' hyperthyroidism and ophthalmopathy. CDR3 length equals 13 residues. Germline values: CDR1 ENHRY, CDR2 SYGVKD. Trimming pared 2 bases from V and 3 bases from J, leaving 7 bases between. This clonotype was seen at least ten times. The antigen remains undetermined. Stable disease denoted Graves' hyperthyroidism without ophthalmopathy progression within 18 months. Participants, patients aged 18 to 65, had newly diagnosed hyperthyroidism with a duration under 2 months. Study-level points and caveats: Using 13 V-J features, a model discriminated ophthalmopathy from stable hyperthyroidism. Ophthalmopathy, as predicted by the model, came a median about seven months after the prediction.

RNA transcripts were the template for amplifying TCR beta CDR3 regions. First-round RT-PCR with HTBI primers amplified the TCR CDR3 region. TCRdb redid the calling of the multiplex PCR reads with MiXCR, one entry per CDR3 protein. Seen here are a few hundred thousand distinct CDR3 sequences, 20% observed once, and the top ten hold 26%. The sequenced material came from blood. V and J are TRBV10-3 and TRBJ1-2; D is uncertain. The receptor was isolated from a young man with Graves' hyperthyroidism. CDR3 sequence (DNA): TGTGCCATCAGTGAGGACGTCTACTATGGCTACACCTTC. Translating gives CAISEDVYYGYTF.